The following is a T cell receptor (beta chain) sequence with its context. Antigen specificity is unknown. This entry is derived from a study of cytomegalovirus exposure and HLA in healthy donors. Study details: A data release that came early held approximately 85 million unique TCRs from HLA-typed donors. Findings and caveats of the study: It was reported that the classifier diagnosed cytomegalovirus status with high specificity and sensitivity in both the original and validation cohorts.

V was trimmed by 3 bases and J by 0 bases, leaving 15 bases between them. The CDR3 runs 15 residues. Germline V CDR1 and CDR2: GTSNPN, SVGIG (reference sequence). In the PCR, 60 Vbeta and 13 Jbeta primers were used. Clones were sequenced by immunoSEQ multiplex PCR, and TCRdb holds only the in-frame ones, with some missing. This repertoire shows more than 95,000 clones, approximately 81% found once; its top ten account for 3% to 4%. The chain combines TRBV30 with TRBJ2-7; perhaps TRBD1 as D (5 bases). The receptor's source is a man between 18 and 29 years old in good health and CMV-seropositive. The material sequenced was PBMCs. CDR3 sequence reads: CAWSETGDSSYEQYF. The CDR3 DNA reads as TGTGCCTGGAGCGAGACGGGCGACAGCTCCTACGAGCAGTACTTC.